One and the same sample provided the 17 T cell receptor beta chains below, sequenced in a study of blood T cells in healthy people across ages. The authors ran a second PCR of 7 to 11 cycles using a sample-barcoded 5' primer and a J-beta primer mix. One entry per CDR3 protein, called by TCRdb with MiXCR from the 5' RACE reads. The top ten hold approximately 2.1% of the sample, which has about 1.8 million distinct CDR3 sequences, roughly 52% seen once. The sample comprised blood. The origin of the receptors is a woman in her thirties or forties in good health.

The chain employs TRBV7-2 and TRBJ2-4; D uncertain. The J call may not be correct, given that the DNA end is closer to TRBJ2-7. Germline V gene sequence: CDR1 SGHTA, CDR2 FQGNSA. CDR3 length equals 13 residues. The CDR3 nucleotides read TGTGCCAGCAGCTTAGAGCTGGGCAACGAGCAGTACTTC. Residues: CASSLELGNEQYF.

This clonotype showed up just a few times. The V and J genes are TRBV12-3 or TRBV12-4 and TRBJ2-1; 11 bases align to TRBD1. This CDR3 is built from 17 residues. J lost 3 bases, V lost 4 bases, and 8 bases had no gene match. CDR3 coding DNA: TGTGCCAGCAGTTCCCTCACCGGGACAGGGGGCTACAATGAGCAGTTCTTC. Translation: CASSSLTGTGGYNEQFF.

This chain joins TRBV3-1 and TRBJ2-1; 11 positions match TRBD2. J lost 8 bases, V lost 1 base, and 16 bases had no gene match. The CDR3 length is 19 residues. The germline V gene encodes CDR1 LGHDT and CDR2 YNNKEL (reference sequence). In DNA form, the CDR3 reads TGTGCCAGCAGCCAAGCTCGCCCCGGGACTAGCGGTAGTAGCCATGAGCAGTTCTTC. Protein: CASSQARPGTSGSSHEQFF.

This chain uses TRBV7-2 with TRBJ2-2; 9 bases are a match to TRBD2. Germline V lookup: CDR1 SGHTA, CDR2 FQGNSA. V shed 3 bases and J 6 bases; nucleotides not matched to a gene: 2. CDR3 length equals 14 residues. CDR3 in DNA: TGTGCCAGCAGCTTCGGCGGGGGGGCCGGGGAGCTGTTTTTT. Residues: CASSFGGGAGELFF.

This clonotype was counted only a few times. V and J are TRBV20-1 and TRBJ2-5, with 15 bases matching TRBD2. This CDR3 has 19 residues. V shed 0 bases and J 5 bases; nucleotides not matched to a gene: 13. Germline assignment: CDR1 DFQATT and CDR2 SNEGSKA (reference sequence). In DNA, the CDR3 is TGCAGTGCTAGAGATCGTTTCGCCCCAGGACTAGCGGGGGGGGAGACCCAGTACTTC. Encoded protein: CSARDRFAPGLAGGETQYF.

Regarding this clonotype: Just one base apart from a much larger clone, this may be a read error. V and J are TRBV5-6 and TRBJ2-1; 8 bases line up with TRBD1. This CDR3 spans 16 amino acids. The J segment lost 10 bases and the V segment lost 2 bases, leaving 14 bases of the junction unmatched. The germline V gene encodes CDR1 SGHDT and CDR2 YYEEEE. The CDR3 sequence is CASSFLGQGYAYEQFF. CDR3 in DNA: TGTGCCAGCAGCTTCCTCGGACAGGGTTACGCCTACGAGCAGTTCTTC.

The chain combines TRBV20-1 with TRBJ1-4; D perhaps matches TRBD1 (5 bases). V was clipped by 0 bases and J by 6 bases, with 14 bases between them. Per the germline V gene, CDR1 is DFQATT and CDR2 is SNEGSKA (reference sequence). CDR3 size: 15 residues. In DNA form, the CDR3 reads TGCAGTGCTAGAGATTCTACAGGCAGACATGAAAAACTGTTTTTT. It translates to CSARDSTGRHEKLFF.

The CDR3 sequence is CASSPWTSGGEEQFF. The CDR3 coding sequence is TGTGCCAGCAGCCCCTGGACTAGCGGGGGGGAAGAGCAGTTCTTC. The V and J genes are TRBV9 and TRBJ2-1; TRBD2 agrees at 15 bases. Losses at the gene ends were 4 bases for V and 10 bases for J; bases not matched to a gene: 6. From germline, CDR1 is SGDLS and CDR2 YYNGEE. The CDR3 is made up of 15 amino acids.

The chain couples TRBV18 to TRBJ2-1, with D perhaps being TRBD1 or TRBD2 (5 bases each). The germline V gene has CDR1 KGHSH and CDR2 LQKENI. This CDR3 has 15 residues. The V end lost 1 base, the J end lost 6 bases, and 13 bases lay between the germline ends. The CDR3 DNA follows: TGTGCCAGCTCACCACGGTCAGGGAGCGGCAATGAGCAGTTCTTC. Translation: CASSPRSGSGNEQFF.

This chain connects TRBV20-1 to TRBJ2-1; 10 bases align to TRBD1. V trimming: 3 bases; J trimming: 3 bases; junction bases outside the gene matches: 8. This CDR3 comprises 16 residues. Germline loops: CDR1 DFQATT, CDR2 SNEGSKA (reference sequence). DNA of the CDR3: TGCAGTGCTAGTATAGTCCGGGACAGGGGCTACAATGAGCAGTTCTTC. Amino acid sequence: CSASIVRDRGYNEQFF.

V and J are TRBV14 and TRBJ2-1; 7 nucleotides agree with TRBD1. Germline CDR1 is SGHDN and CDR2 is FVKESK. The CDR3 runs 18 residues. Unmatched junction bases numbered 12, after V lost 4 bases and J lost 0 bases. The CDR3 spells CASSRGRRDRNSYNEQFF. The CDR3 DNA sequence: TGTGCCAGCAGCCGAGGCAGAAGGGACAGAAACTCCTACAATGAGCAGTTCTTC. Complete variable domain (other parts from reference TRBV14 and TRBJ2-1): EAGVTQFPSHSVIEKGQTVTLRCDPISGHDNLYWYRRVMGKEIKFLLHFVKESKQDESGMPNNRFLAERTGGTYSTLKVQPAELEDSGVYFCASSRGRRDRNSYNEQFFGPGTRLTVL.

The chain has TRBV5-5 and TRBJ2-1; 8 bases line up with TRBD1. This CDR3 is built from 17 residues. V dropped 2 bases and J dropped 0; count of bases not matched to a gene: 7. Germline lookup yields CDR1 SGHKS and CDR2 YYEKEE (reference sequence). The DNA of the CDR3 is TGTGCCAGCAGCTTTGACAGGGGAATTAGCTCCTACAATGAGCAGTTCTTC. The encoded protein is CASSFDRGISSYNEQFF.

The chain combines TRBV11-2 with TRBJ2-5; 7 positions agree with TRBD2. The CDR3 is made up of 16 amino acids. The germline V gene has CDR1 SGHAT and CDR2 FQNNGV. The trim removed 1 base at V and 2 bases at J, leaving 7 bases unmatched. DNA of the CDR3: TGTGCCAGCAGCTTAGGTACCGGGACTACACAAGAGACCCAGTACTTC. As protein: CASSLGTGTTQETQYF.

The chain employs TRBV6-2 or TRBV6-3 and TRBJ2-3; D is possibly TRBD2 (5 bases). CDR3 size: 10 residues. Trimming took off 11 bases at V and 3 bases at J, with 6 bases between the two ends. Germline V CDR1 and CDR2: MNHEY, SVGEGT. CDR3 sequence: CAGGTDTQYF. CDR3 DNA sequence: TGTGCCGGAGGAACAGATACGCAGTATTTT.

This chain links TRBV20-1 with TRBJ1-2; perhaps TRBD1 as D (6 bases). The CDR3 is 13 residues long. The V gene's germline CDR1 is DFQATT and CDR2 SNEGSKA (reference sequence). V lost 6 bases, J lost 4 bases, and 15 bases lay in between. CDR3 sequence: CSAAQQGSYGYTF. The CDR3 DNA reads TGCAGTGCCGCACAACAGGGATCCTATGGCTACACCTTC.

This clonotype was seen a handful of times. The rearrangement joins TRBV27 to TRBJ2-3; TRBD1 matches at 7 bases. The V gene end was trimmed by 2 bases and the J gene end by 4 bases; junction bases not matched to a gene: 9. Germline values: CDR1 MNHEY, CDR2 SMNVEV (reference sequence). The CDR3 is 16 residues long. CDR3 DNA: TGTGCCAGCAGTTTAAGTGTAGGGGGCTTGCCAGATACGCAGTATTTT. Its translation is CASSLSVGGLPDTQYF.

The chain employs TRBV29-1 and TRBJ2-3, with D possibly being TRBD1 or TRBD2 (5 bases each). The CDR3 runs 13 residues. Germline assignment: CDR1 SQVTM and CDR2 ANQGSEA. Deletions cut 5 bases from V and 2 bases from J, with 11 bases between. CDR3 protein: CSVRGRTTDTQYF. The CDR3, as DNA: TGCAGCGTTCGGGGACGGACCACAGATACGCAGTATTTT.